Below, 29 T cell receptor beta chains from the same sample are listed, as sequenced in a study of PD-1 and CTLA-4 blockade in melanoma. Profiled with immunoSEQ multiplex PCR; TCRdb holds only in-frame clones, not every one. The sample lists fewer than 7,500 clones; 75% to 90% were seen once. The sequencing used CD8+ T cells from peripheral blood, collected before anti-PD-1 treatment. The receptors stem from a human donor with melanoma.

The rearrangement links TRBV2 to TRBJ1-1, with unresolved D. The V end was cut by 7 bases, the J end by 1 base, with 4 bases between. There are 11 residues in the CDR3. Germline V gives CDR1 SNHLY, CDR2 FYNNEI. In nucleotides, the CDR3 is TGTGCCAGCAACCAGAACACTGAAGCTTTCTTT. It translates to CASNQNTEAFF. The whole variable domain, remainder taken from reference TRBV2 and TRBJ1-1, is EPEVTQTPSHQVTQMGQEVILRCVPISNHLYFYWYRQILGQKVEFLVSFYNNEISEKSEIFDDQFSVERPDGSNFTLKIRSTKLEDSAMYFCASNQNTEAFFGQGTRLTVV.

The chain has TRBV3-1 (or the pseudogene TRBV3-2) and TRBJ2-7; 8 positions match TRBD1. The trim removed 4 bases at V and 4 bases at J, leaving 9 bases unmatched. Per germline, CDR1 LGHDT and CDR2 YNNKEL (reference sequence). The CDR3 runs to 15 residues. The CDR3 coding sequence is TGTGCCAGCAGCCTTGGACAGGGCGTTTGGTACGAGCAGTACTTC. It is translated as CASSLGQGVWYEQYF.

The chain carries TRBV5-6 and TRBJ2-1, with TRBD1 as a possible D gene (6 bases). Trimming cost V 0 bases and J 0 bases, with 7 bases left between them. CDR1 is SGHDT, CDR2 YYEEEE, per germline. The CDR3 loop spans 15 amino acids. In nucleotides, the CDR3 is TGTGCCAGCAGCTTGGTAGGGGGCTCCTACAATGAGCAGTTCTTC. It is translated as CASSLVGGSYNEQFF.

V usage is TRBV9 and J usage is TRBJ1-5; 7 nucleotides agree with TRBD1. This CDR3 is 15 amino acids long. Trimming at V came to 0 bases and at J to 4 bases, leaving 4 bases not matched to a gene. CDR1 SGDLS and CDR2 YYNGEE come from the germline V gene. CDR3: CASSVDPGGNQPQHF. CDR3 DNA sequence: TGTGCCAGCAGCGTAGACCCAGGGGGGAATCAGCCCCAGCATTTT.

The rearrangement links TRBV11-3 to TRBJ1-4; D unclear. V dropped 3 bases and J dropped 1 base, with 9 bases sitting between them. Germline V gene data show CDR1 as SGHNT and CDR2 as YENEEA. The CDR3 runs 15 residues. The CDR3 sequence is CASSFLDGTNEKLFF. CDR3 DNA: TGTGCCAGCAGCTTTCTTGATGGAACTAATGAAAAACTGTTTTTT.

This clone was recorded once. The rearrangement joins TRBV5-1 to TRBJ2-1; D gene uncertain. V lost 0 bases and J 0 bases, leaving 7 bases between the germline ends. Germline V CDR1 and CDR2: SGHRS, YFSETQ. The CDR3 totals 15 residues. CDR3 bases: TGCGCCAGCAGCTTGGGCGCGACCTCCTACAATGAGCAGTTCTTC. Residues: CASSLGATSYNEQFF.

V and J are TRBV9 and TRBJ2-1; 14 positions match TRBD2. The CDR3 consists of 15 residues. CDR1 is SGDLS and CDR2 is YYNGEE in the germline V gene. Trimming at V came to 2 bases and at J to 9 bases, leaving 4 bases not matched to a gene. Here the CDR3 reads CASSVRLAGGREQFF. The CDR3 coding sequence is TGTGCCAGCAGCGTTAGACTAGCGGGAGGGCGTGAGCAGTTCTTC.

The DNA for the CDR3 is TGTGCCAGCAGTTACTCAGCGGGGGGTCTCAATGAGCAGTTCTTC. Its protein is CASSYSAGGLNEQFF. The chain links TRBV6-5 to TRBJ2-1, with 9 bases identical to TRBD2. This CDR3 region has 15 residues. CDR1 MNHEY and CDR2 SVGAGI come from the germline V gene. Losses at the gene ends were 0 bases for V and 6 bases for J; bases not matched to a gene: 3.

In its sample, this clone was seen a few times. J is TRBJ2-2 and V is TRBV18, with 8 bases that match TRBD1. The ends lost 0 bases at V and 5 bases at J; junction bases unmatched: 5. Germline V lookup: CDR1 KGHSH, CDR2 LQKENI. The CDR3 has 16 residues. The CDR3 loop reads CASSPPDRAGTGELFF. CDR3 coding DNA: TGTGCCAGCTCACCACCGGACAGGGCTGGTACCGGGGAGCTGTTTTTT.

The V call is TRBV24-1, the J call TRBJ2-6; the D is unclear. The CDR3 has 12 amino acids. In germline, CDR1 is KGHDR, CDR2 SFDVKD. Deletions cut 7 bases from V and 4 bases from J, with 4 bases between. CDR3 sequence (DNA): TGTGCCACCAGCGCCGGGGCCAACGTCCTGACTTTC. Translated: CATSAGANVLTF.

The J gene is TRBJ1-3, the V gene TRBV2; the D gene is possibly TRBD1 (6 bases). This CDR3 is built from 14 residues. The germline V gene encodes CDR1 SNHLY and CDR2 FYNNEI. Trimming stripped 7 bases from V and 9 bases from J, with 19 bases between. In DNA, the CDR3 is TGTGCCAGCACCAACCGGGACACCAATGGCACCATATATTTT. This codes for CASTNRDTNGTIYF.

The gene calls are TRBV29-1 and TRBJ2-5, with D hard to call. The CDR3 loop spans 12 amino acids. Germline CDR1 is SQVTM and CDR2 is ANQGSEA. Trimming cost V 7 bases and J 5 bases, with 14 bases left between them. The CDR3 DNA reads TGCAGCGCCCTCCCCGAAGGCGAGACCCAGTACTTC. Amino acid sequence: CSALPEGETQYF.

The V call is TRBV11-3, the J call TRBJ2-7; D remains ambiguous. The germline CDR1 and CDR2 sequences are SGHNT and YENEEA. V lost 3 bases to trimming and J lost 3 bases, with 12 bases between them. The CDR3 runs to 14 residues. The CDR3 DNA sequence: TGTGCCAGCAGCTTCCTGCTCGACAACTACGAGCAGTACTTC. Its protein is CASSFLLDNYEQYF.

This clone was seen only a few times. The J gene is TRBJ2-1, the V gene TRBV27, with 9 bases lining up with TRBD1. V trimming: 4 bases; J trimming: 10 bases; junction bases outside the gene matches: 11. The germline V gene has CDR1 MNHEY and CDR2 SMNVEV (reference sequence). This CDR3 is 15 amino acids long. In DNA form, the CDR3 reads TGTGCCAGCAGTTGGCCGGGACAGGGCCGGAGAGAGCAGTTCTTC. Translated: CASSWPGQGRREQFF.

V gene TRBV30 combines with J gene TRBJ2-7; a possible D gene is TRBD1 (5 bases). From germline, CDR1 is GTSNPN and CDR2 SVGIG (reference sequence). The CDR3 is 13 amino acids. The V end lost 4 bases, the J end lost 0 bases, and 10 bases lay between the germline ends. CDR3 region: CAWMGQNSYEQYF. The DNA of the CDR3 is TGTGCCTGGATGGGGCAGAACTCCTACGAGCAGTACTTC.

The V and J genes are TRBV3-1 (or the pseudogene TRBV3-2) and TRBJ2-5; 7 bases match TRBD1. The V gene's germline CDR1 is LGHDT and CDR2 YNNKEL (reference sequence). The CDR3 is 14 residues long. V lost 3 bases, J lost 5 bases, and 6 bases stayed unmatched. The CDR3 DNA sequence: TGTGCCAGCAGCCATACAGGGGCTCAGGAGACCCAGTACTTC. Encoded protein: CASSHTGAQETQYF.

The V and J genes are TRBV3-1 (or the pseudogene TRBV3-2) and TRBJ2-6; no reliable D call. V was cut by 1 base and J by 0 bases, with 10 bases left in between. The CDR3 extends over 17 amino acids. Germline V gene sequence: CDR1 LGHDT, CDR2 YNNKEL (reference sequence). CDR3 amino acids: CASSQGLVSSGANVLTF. For the CDR3, the DNA is TGTGCCAGCAGCCAAGGTCTCGTTAGCTCTGGGGCCAACGTCCTGACTTTC.

This clone came up a few times. The chain joins TRBV4-3 to TRBJ1-1, with unresolved D. V was pared by 0 bases and J by 3 bases, with 5 bases between. Per the germline V gene, CDR1 is LGHNA and CDR2 is YSLEER. The CDR3 is 13 residues long. The CDR3 is CASSQEWDTEAFF. Here the CDR3 DNA reads TGCGCCAGCAGCCAAGAGTGGGACACTGAAGCTTTCTTT.

This clone was observed a handful of times. The chain employs TRBV4-3 and TRBJ1-1; D ambiguous. Looked up from germline, CDR1 is LGHNA and CDR2 is YSLEER. The CDR3 contains 17 residues. V dropped 0 bases and J dropped 1 base, with 15 bases sitting between them. DNA of the CDR3: TGCGCCAGCAGCCAAGACCGACGGGCGGGTGGGAACACTGAAGCTTTCTTT. This encodes CASSQDRRAGGNTEAFF.

This clone was found a few times. The chain combines TRBV12-3 or TRBV12-4 with TRBJ1-5, with TRBD1 as a possible D gene (5 bases). The CDR3 runs to 13 residues. Between the trimmed V and J ends, which lost 6 bases and 6 bases, there was a span of 12 bases. CDR3 protein: CASRRDPSQPQHF. CDR3 sequence (DNA): TGTGCCAGCAGACGGGACCCTTCTCAGCCCCAGCATTTT.

The chain uses TRBV11-2 and TRBJ2-3; 9 nucleotides align to TRBD2. The germline CDR1 and CDR2 sequences are SGHAT and FQNNGV. This CDR3 comprises 15 residues. V lost 9 bases and J lost 2; bases outside the gene matches: 9. CDR3 loop: CASLGWTSATDTQYF. The CDR3, as DNA: TGTGCCAGTCTCGGGTGGACTAGCGCCACAGATACGCAGTATTTT. Full variable domain (rest looked up from reference TRBV11-2 and TRBJ2-3): EAGVAQSPRYKIIEKRQSVAFWCNPISGHATLYWYQQILGQGPKLLIQFQNNGVVDDSQLPKDRFSAERLKGVDSTLKIQPAKLEDSAVYLCASLGWTSATDTQYFGPGTRLTVL.

The chain links TRBV4-1 to TRBJ2-1; D is undetermined. Germline CDR1 and CDR2: MGHRA and YSYEKL. Trimming took 3 bases from V and 1 from J, leaving 10 bases between them. The CDR3 is made up of 15 amino acids. The CDR3 here is CASSHQPLSYNEQFF. The CDR3 DNA sequence: TGCGCCAGCAGCCACCAGCCCCTATCCTACAATGAGCAGTTCTTC.

CDR3 sequence (DNA): TGTGCCAGCAGCTTATACGGGGAGAAGCGGAACACAGATACGCAGTATTTT. Its translation is CASSLYGEKRNTDTQYF. V and J are TRBV7-9 and TRBJ2-3; D is perhaps TRBD2 (5 bases). V lost 2 bases, J lost 2 bases, and 17 bases lay in between. CDR1 is SEHNR, CDR2 FQNEAQ, per germline (reference sequence). CDR3 length: 17 amino acids.

The table lists this clone with a count of one. This rearrangement joins TRBV11-3 to TRBJ2-5; possible D gene TRBD1, 5 bases. Germline V gives CDR1 SGHNT, CDR2 YENEEA. The length of the CDR3 is 14 residues. The V end lost 5 bases, the J end lost 4 bases, and 14 bases lay between the germline ends. This CDR3 is CASSGALVGETQYF. Here the CDR3 DNA reads TGTGCCAGCAGCGGGGCCCTGGTAGGAGAGACCCAGTACTTC.

CDR3 bases: TGTGCCAGCAGCTTATTGACAGGGCCGACTGAAGCTTTCTTT. Translation: CASSLLTGPTEAFF. The chain carries TRBV7-8 and TRBJ1-1; 7 nucleotides agree with TRBD1. Looked up from germline, CDR1 is SGHVS and CDR2 is FQNEAQ. The CDR3 runs 14 residues. Unmatched junction bases numbered 5, after V lost 2 bases and J lost 5 bases.

The chain is built from TRBV11-2 and TRBJ1-1, with D perhaps TRBD1 (6 bases). Germline loops: CDR1 SGHAT, CDR2 FQNNGV. The CDR3 consists of 16 residues. The V end lost 5 bases, the J end lost 2 bases, and 18 bases lay between the germline ends. CDR3 bases: TGTGCCAGCAGCCCCGGCGTGGACAGATTCAACACTGAAGCTTTCTTT. Translation: CASSPGVDRFNTEAFF.

The chain links TRBV30 to TRBJ2-7, with unresolved D. The CDR3 loop spans 11 amino acids. Germline V gene data show CDR1 as GTSNPN and CDR2 as SVGIG (reference sequence). The V end was cut by 0 bases, the J end by 2 bases, with 2 bases between. CDR3 region: CAWSVTYEQYF. The CDR3 nucleotides are TGTGCCTGGAGTGTAACCTACGAGCAGTACTTC.

The rearrangement uses TRBV11-3 and TRBJ1-3; 9 bases align to TRBD1. Germline V gives CDR1 SGHNT, CDR2 YENEEA. The CDR3 loop spans 18 amino acids. The V segment lost 5 bases and the J segment 0 bases; nucleotides outside the gene matches: 11. CDR3: CASSLPGQGLYSGNTIYF. CDR3 nucleotide sequence: TGTGCCAGCAGCCTTCCGGGACAGGGCCTCTACTCTGGAAACACCATATATTTT.

With regard to this clone: The identical CDR3 is also encoded by other nucleotide sequences in the sample. The rearrangement joins TRBV24-1 to TRBJ2-5; 14 bases map to TRBD2. Per the germline V gene, CDR1 is KGHDR and CDR2 is SFDVKD. The junction had 10 bases not matched to a gene; V was cut back by 5 bases and J by 6 bases. The CDR3 is made up of 17 amino acids. CDR3 bases: TGTGCCACCAGTGCTGGAGGCGGACTAGCGGGAGGAAAGACCCAGTACTTC. The encoded protein is CATSAGGGLAGGKTQYF.